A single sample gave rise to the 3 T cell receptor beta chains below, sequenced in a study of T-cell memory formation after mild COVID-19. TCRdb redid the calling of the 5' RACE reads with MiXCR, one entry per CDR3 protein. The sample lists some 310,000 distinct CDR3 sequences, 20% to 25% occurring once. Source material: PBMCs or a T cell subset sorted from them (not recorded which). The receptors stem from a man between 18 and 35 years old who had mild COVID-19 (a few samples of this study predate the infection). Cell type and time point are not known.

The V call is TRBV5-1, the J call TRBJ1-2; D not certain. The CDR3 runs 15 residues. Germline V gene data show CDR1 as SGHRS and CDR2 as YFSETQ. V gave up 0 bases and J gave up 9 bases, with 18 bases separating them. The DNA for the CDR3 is TGCGCCAGCAGCTTGGAATCCGACGGCCTTTCGAGCTACACCTTC. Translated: CASSLESDGLSSYTF. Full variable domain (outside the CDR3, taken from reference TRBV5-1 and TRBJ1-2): KAGVTQTPRYLIKTRGQQVTLSCSPISGHRSVSWYQQTPGQGLQFLFEYFSETQRNKGNFPGRFSGRQFSNSRSEMNVSTLELGDSALYLCASSLESDGLSSYTFGSGTRLTVV.

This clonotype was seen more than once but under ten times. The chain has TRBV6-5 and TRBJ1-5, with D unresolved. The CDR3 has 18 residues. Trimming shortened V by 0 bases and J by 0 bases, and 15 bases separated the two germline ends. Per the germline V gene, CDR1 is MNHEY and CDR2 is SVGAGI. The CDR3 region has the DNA TGTGCCAGCAGTTACTCGAGAAAGGCTGCTTATAGCAATCAGCCCCAGCATTTT. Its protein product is CASSYSRKAAYSNQPQHF.

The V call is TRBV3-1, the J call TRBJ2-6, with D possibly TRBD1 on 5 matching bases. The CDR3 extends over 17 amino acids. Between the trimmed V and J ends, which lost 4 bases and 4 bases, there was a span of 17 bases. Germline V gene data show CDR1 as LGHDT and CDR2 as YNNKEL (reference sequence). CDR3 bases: TGTGCCAGCAGCCTCCGCCTGCAGGGCCGGGGGGCCAACGTCCTGACTTTC. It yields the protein CASSLRLQGRGANVLTF.